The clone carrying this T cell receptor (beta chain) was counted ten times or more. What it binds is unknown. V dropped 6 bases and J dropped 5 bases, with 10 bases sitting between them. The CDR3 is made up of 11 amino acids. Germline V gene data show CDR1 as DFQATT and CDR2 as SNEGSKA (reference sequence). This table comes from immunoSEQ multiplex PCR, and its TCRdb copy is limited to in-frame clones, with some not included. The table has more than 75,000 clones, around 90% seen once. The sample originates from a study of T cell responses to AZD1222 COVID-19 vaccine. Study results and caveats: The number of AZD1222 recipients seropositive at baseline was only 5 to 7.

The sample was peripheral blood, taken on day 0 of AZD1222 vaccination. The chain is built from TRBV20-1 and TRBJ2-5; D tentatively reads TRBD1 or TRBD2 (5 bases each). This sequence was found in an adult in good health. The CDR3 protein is CSAHWGETQYF. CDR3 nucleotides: TGCAGTGCCCATTGGGGGGAGACCCAGTACTTC.